This T cell receptor beta chain was captured in a study of CXCR3-negative and CXCR3-positive naive CD8 T cells. At a few hundred thousand cells each, triplicate sorts were carried out for each CD8+ T cell subset. The authors gated naive CD8+ T cells as CD45RO-CCR7+CD27+CD95-. The study, taken as a whole, reports: CXCR3-positive naive cells had more hydrophobic TRB CDR3s than CXCR3-negative naive cells. Similar TRBV-TRBJ gene usage was seen in naive CXCR3-negative and CXCR3-positive cells, but not in memory cells. Freshly isolated PBMCs were used in most assays, given partial CXCR3 loss after freezing.

In the case of this clonotype: Its antigen is unknown.

Germline V gene lookup returns CDR1 SGHTA and CDR2 FQGNSA. The CDR3 length is 16 residues. In preparing the TRB cDNA libraries, 5' RACE with UMI labels was used. Using the 5' RACE reads, TCRdb records one entry per CDR3 protein without DNA. The sample features around 80,000 distinct CDR3 sequences, with around 0.62% in its top ten. This chain links TRBV7-2 with TRBJ2-3; TCRdb reports TRBD1, a call that lacks DNA to check it against. The specimen sequenced was naive CXCR3+ CD8+ T cells from blood. Subset given: CD45RO-CCR7+CD27+CD95- naive CD8+ T cells expressing CXCR3 (TNR3+). The TCR originated in a human donor in good health. Some clones in this sample may be carry-over from other donors' samples. The CDR3 sequence is CASSLISGHYTDTQYF.